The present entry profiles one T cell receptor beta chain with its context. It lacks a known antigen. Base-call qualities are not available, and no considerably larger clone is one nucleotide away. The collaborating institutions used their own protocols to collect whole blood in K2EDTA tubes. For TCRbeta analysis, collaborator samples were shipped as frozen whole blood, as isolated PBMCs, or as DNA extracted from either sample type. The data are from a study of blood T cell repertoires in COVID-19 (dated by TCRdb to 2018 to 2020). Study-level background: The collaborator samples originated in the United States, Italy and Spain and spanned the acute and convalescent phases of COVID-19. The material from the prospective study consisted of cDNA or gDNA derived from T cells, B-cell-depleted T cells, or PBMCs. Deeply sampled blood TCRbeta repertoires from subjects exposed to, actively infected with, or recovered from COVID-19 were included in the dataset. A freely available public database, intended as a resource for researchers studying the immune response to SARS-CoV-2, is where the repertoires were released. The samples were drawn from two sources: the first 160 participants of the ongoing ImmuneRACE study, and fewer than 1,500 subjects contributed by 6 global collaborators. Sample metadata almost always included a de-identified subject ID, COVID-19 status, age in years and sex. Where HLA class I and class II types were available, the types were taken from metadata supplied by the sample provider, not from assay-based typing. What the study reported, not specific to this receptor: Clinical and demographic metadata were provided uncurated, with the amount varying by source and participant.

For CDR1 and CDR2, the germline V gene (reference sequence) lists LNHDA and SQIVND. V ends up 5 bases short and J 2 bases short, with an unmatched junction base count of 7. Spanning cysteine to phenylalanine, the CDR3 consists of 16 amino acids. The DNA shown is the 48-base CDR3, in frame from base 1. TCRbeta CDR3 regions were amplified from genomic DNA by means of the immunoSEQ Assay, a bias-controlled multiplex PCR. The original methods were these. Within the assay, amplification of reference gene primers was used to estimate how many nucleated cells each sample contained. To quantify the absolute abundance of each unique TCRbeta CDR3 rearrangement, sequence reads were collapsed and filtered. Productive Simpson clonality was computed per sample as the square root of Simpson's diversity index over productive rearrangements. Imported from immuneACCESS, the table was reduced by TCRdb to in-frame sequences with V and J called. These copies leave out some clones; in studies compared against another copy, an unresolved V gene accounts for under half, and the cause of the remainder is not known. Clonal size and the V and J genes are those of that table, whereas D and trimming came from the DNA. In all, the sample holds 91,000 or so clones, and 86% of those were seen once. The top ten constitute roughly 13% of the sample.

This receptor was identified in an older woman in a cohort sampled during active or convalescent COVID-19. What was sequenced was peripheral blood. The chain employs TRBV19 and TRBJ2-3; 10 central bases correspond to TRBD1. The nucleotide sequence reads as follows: TGTGCCAGTAGTGGGCGACAGGGGGCTTCCACAGATACGCAGTATTTT. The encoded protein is CASSGRQGASTDTQYF.